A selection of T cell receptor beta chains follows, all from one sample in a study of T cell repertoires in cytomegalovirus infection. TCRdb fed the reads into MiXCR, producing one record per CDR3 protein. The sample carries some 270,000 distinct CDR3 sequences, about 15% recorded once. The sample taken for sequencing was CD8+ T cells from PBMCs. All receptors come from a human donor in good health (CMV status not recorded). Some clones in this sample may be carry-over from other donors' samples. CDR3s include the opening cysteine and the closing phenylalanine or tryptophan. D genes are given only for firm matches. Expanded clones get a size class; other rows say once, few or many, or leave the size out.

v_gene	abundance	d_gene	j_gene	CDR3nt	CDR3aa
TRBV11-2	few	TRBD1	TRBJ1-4	TGTGCCAGCAGCTTAATATTTGATCCGGGACAGGGTGATGAAAAACTGTTTTTT	CASSLIFDPGQGDEKLFF
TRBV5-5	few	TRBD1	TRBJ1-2	TGTGCCAGCAGCGGGGACAGCCGCTACACCTTC	CASSGDSRYTF
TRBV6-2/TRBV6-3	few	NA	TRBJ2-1	TGTGCCAGCAGTTTATACTTGGGACCCCCAGGCAATGAGCAGTTCTTC	CASSLYLGPPGNEQFF
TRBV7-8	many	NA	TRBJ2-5	TGTGCCAGCAGCTTAGGGAGTGGCCAAGAGACCCAGTACTTC	CASSLGSGQETQYF
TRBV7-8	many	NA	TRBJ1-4	TGTGCCAGCAGCTTAGCTTGGAAGGAAAAACTGTTTTTT	CASSLAWKEKLFF
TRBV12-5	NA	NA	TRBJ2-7	TGTGCTAGTGGTTTGTTTGGGACACCAGCCTACGAGCAGTACTTC	CASGLFGTPAYEQYF
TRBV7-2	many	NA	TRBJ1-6	TGTGCCAGCAGGCGGGTCGTAAGGGGCGAATCACCCCTCCACTTT	CASRRVVRGESPLHF
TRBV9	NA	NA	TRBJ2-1	TGTGCCAGCAGCGCCACGAACTACAATGAGCAGTTCTTC	CASSATNYNEQFF
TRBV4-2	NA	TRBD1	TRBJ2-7	TGTGCCAGCAGCCAAGATTATCTGGGACAGGGCTACGAGCAGTACTTC	CASSQDYLGQGYEQYF
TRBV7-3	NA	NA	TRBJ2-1	TGTGCCAGCAGCTTATTTCTCAACAATGAGCAGTTCTTC	CASSLFLNNEQFF
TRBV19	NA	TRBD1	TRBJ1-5	TGTGCCAGTAGTGTACAGGGGTTTGGCAATCAGCCCCAGCATTTT	CASSVQGFGNQPQHF
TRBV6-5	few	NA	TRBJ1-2	TGTGCCAGCAGTTACTCGGGAGGCTATGGCTACACCTTC	CASSYSGGYGYTF
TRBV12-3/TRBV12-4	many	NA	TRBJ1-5	TGTGCCAGCAGCACAGGACCCAATCAGCCCCAGCATTTT	CASSTGPNQPQHF
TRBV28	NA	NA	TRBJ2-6	TGTGCCACCCTCAGCGAATCTGGGGCCAACGTCCTGACTTTC	CATLSESGANVLTF
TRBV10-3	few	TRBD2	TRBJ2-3	TGTGCCATCAGTGGTAGAAGGACTAGCGGACATAGCACAGATACGCAGTATTTT	CAISGRRTSGHSTDTQYF
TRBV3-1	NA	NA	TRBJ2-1	TGTGCCAGCAGCCACACAGACAAGTCCTACAATGAGCAGTTCTTC	CASSHTDKSYNEQFF
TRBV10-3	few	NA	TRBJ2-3	TGTGCCATCCCCCAGATGGCAGGGTATGGCAAAGATACGCAGTATTTT	CAIPQMAGYGKDTQYF
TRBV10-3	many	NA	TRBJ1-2	TGTGCCATCAGTGAGTCTCGAGAGGGGTACTATGGCTACACCTTC	CAISESREGYYGYTF
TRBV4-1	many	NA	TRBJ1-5	TGCGCCAGCAGCCAAGAACCGTGGGGCAATCAGCCCCAGCATTTT	CASSQEPWGNQPQHF
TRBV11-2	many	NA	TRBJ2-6	TGTGCCAGCAGCTTAGTTCCAGGAATATACTCTGGGGCCAACGTCCTGACTTTC	CASSLVPGIYSGANVLTF
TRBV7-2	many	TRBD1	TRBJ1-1	TGTGCCAGCAGCCCGTGGACAGGCATGAACACTGAAGCTTTCTTT	CASSPWTGMNTEAFF
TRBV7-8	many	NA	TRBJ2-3	TGTGCCAGCAGCACCGGACCCACAGATACGCAGTATTTT	CASSTGPTDTQYF
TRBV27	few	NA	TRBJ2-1	TGTGCCAGCAGTTTAGGAGGCAGGAACAATGAGCAGTTCTTC	CASSLGGRNNEQFF
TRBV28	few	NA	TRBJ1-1	TGTGCCAGCACCAGCGGCATGCCTGAAGCTTTCTTT	CASTSGMPEAFF
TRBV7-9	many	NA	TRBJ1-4	TGTGCCAGCAGCACGGGGAGTAGCGATGAAAAACTGTTTTTT	CASSTGSSDEKLFF
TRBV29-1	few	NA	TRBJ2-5	TGCAGCGTTGAGTTGGGTCCGGGGGAGACCCAGTACTTC	CSVELGPGETQYF
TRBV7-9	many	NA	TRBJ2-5	TGTGCCAGCAGCCGCTGGGACGGTGAAGAGACCCAGTACTTC	CASSRWDGEETQYF
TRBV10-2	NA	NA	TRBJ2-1	TGCGCCAGCAGTTGGACGGTGAGCTCCTACAATGAGCAGTTCTTC	CASSWTVSSYNEQFF
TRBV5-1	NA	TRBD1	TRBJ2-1	TGCGCCAGCAGCTTGTACGCTGGACAGGGGCACAATGAGCAGTTCTTC	CASSLYAGQGHNEQFF
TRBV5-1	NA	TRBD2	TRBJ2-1	TGCGCCAGCAGCATAAGCGGGGGCTACAATGAGCAGTTCTTC	CASSISGGYNEQFF
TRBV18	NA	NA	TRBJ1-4	TGTGCCAGCTCACCATCATGGGAGGGTGGTGCTGTATTCGAAAAACTGTTTTTT	CASSPSWEGGAVFEKLFF
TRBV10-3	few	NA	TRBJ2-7	TGTGCCATCAGTCTGCAGGTCCCGGGGTCCTACGAGCAGTACTTC	CAISLQVPGSYEQYF
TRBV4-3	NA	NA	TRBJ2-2	TGCGCCAGCAGCCCAGGGAAGGCCGGGGAGCTGTTTTTT	CASSPGKAGELFF
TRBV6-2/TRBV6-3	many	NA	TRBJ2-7	TGTGCCAGCAGTTACGTCGACCGTCCCTACGAGCAGTACTTC	CASSYVDRPYEQYF
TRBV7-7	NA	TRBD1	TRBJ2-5	TGTGCTATTGCAGGGACAGTCCAAGAGACCCAGTACTTC	CAIAGTVQETQYF
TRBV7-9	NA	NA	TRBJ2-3	TGTGCCAGCAGTCCCGAGGGGTTCGGCACAGATACGCAGTATTTT	CASSPEGFGTDTQYF
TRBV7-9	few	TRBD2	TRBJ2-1	TGTGCCAGCAGCTTACCAGCGGGGGGGACTTTCTCCTACAATGAGCAGTTCTTC	CASSLPAGGTFSYNEQFF
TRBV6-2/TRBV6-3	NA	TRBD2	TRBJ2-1	TGTGCCAGCAGAGGGGTTGTGGGGGGGAATGAGCAGTTCTTC	CASRGVVGGNEQFF
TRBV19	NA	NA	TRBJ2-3	TGTGCCAGTAGTCAAGCTACCCCTAGCACAGATACGCAGTATTTT	CASSQATPSTDTQYF
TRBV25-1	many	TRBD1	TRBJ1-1	TGTGCCAGCAGCGACTACAAGGACAGGGTGGACACTGAAGCTTTCTTT	CASSDYKDRVDTEAFF
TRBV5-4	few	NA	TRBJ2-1	TGTGCCAGCAGCCAAGAAGGGGACCAGGGGTACAATGAGCAGTTCTTC	CASSQEGDQGYNEQFF
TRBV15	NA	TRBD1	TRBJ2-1	TGTGCCACCAGCCAGGACAGGAGCAATGAGCAGTTCTTC	CATSQDRSNEQFF
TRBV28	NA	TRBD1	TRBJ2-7	TGTGCCAGCAGTCTAACAGGGGGCCTTAGGTACGAGCAGTACTTC	CASSLTGGLRYEQYF
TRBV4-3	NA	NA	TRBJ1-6	TGCGCCAGCAGCCAACACTCCGAAGGGATGGATTCACCCCTCCACTTT	CASSQHSEGMDSPLHF